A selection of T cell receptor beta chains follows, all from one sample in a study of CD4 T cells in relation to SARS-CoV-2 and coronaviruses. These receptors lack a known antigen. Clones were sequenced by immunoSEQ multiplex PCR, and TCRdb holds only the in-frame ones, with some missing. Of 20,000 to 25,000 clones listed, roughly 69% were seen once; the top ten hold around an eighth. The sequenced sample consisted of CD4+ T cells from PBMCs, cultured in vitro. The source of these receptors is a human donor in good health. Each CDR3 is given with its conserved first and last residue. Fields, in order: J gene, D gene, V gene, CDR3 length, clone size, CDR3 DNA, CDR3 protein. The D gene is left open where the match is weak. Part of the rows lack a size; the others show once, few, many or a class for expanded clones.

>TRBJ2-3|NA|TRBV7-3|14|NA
TGTGCCAGCAGCTTAGAGGGATACACAGATACGCAGTATTTT
CASSLEGYTDTQYF
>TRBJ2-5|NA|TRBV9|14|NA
TGTGCCAGCAGCGCCCAACTAGCACAGGAGACCCAGTACTTC
CASSAQLAQETQYF
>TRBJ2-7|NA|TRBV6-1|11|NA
TGTGCCAGCAGTGATATCCCCAAGGAGTACTTC
CASSDIPKEYF
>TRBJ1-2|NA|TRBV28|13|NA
TGTGCCAGCAGTTTAGCAGGGTTCTATGGCTACACCTTC
CASSLAGFYGYTF
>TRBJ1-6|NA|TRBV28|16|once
TGTGCCAGCAGTTTCCACAGACACCCTTATAATTCACCCCTCCACTTT
CASSFHRHPYNSPLHF
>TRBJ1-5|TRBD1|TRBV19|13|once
TGTGCCAGTAGCGGGGACAGAAATCAGCCCCAGCATTTT
CASSGDRNQPQHF
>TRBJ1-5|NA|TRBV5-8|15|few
TGTGCCAGCAGCTTTGGGGGGACCGCGGTTCAGCCCCAGCATTTT
CASSFGGTAVQPQHF
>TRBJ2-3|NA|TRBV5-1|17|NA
TGCGCCAGCAGCTTGTATACCGGGGGTTCTAGCACAGATACGCAGTATTTT
CASSLYTGGSSTDTQYF
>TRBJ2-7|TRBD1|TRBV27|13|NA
TGTGCCAGCAGTTCACACAGGGGAACCGAGCAGTACTTC
CASSSHRGTEQYF
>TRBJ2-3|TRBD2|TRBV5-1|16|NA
TGCGCCAGCAGCGAGGAGCGGGCGGGGGGCACAGATACGCAGTATTTT
CASSEERAGGTDTQYF
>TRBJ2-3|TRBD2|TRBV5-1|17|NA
TGCGCCAGCAGCGTACCGACAGGACTAGCTAGCACAGATACGCAGTATTTT
CASSVPTGLASTDTQYF
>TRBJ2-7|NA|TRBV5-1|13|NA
TGCGCCAGCAGGAGGGCCTCGGGCTACGAGCAGTACTTC
CASRRASGYEQYF
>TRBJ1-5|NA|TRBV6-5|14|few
TGTGCCAGCATCTTAACAGGGATGGGCCAGCCCCAGCATTTT
CASILTGMGQPQHF
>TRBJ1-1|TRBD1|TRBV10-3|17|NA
TGTGCCATCAGTGAGTGGGGACAGGGGCGTGTGGTTCCTGAAGCTTTCTTT
CAISEWGQGRVVPEAFF
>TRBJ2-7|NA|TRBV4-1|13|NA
TGCGCCAGCAGCCATCCCAACTCCTACGAGCAGTACTTC
CASSHPNSYEQYF
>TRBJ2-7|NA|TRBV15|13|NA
TGTGCCACCACGGCGGGATATTCCTACGAGCAGTACTTC
CATTAGYSYEQYF
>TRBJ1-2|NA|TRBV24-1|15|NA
TGTGCCACCAGTGATTTGGAGGGAGGTCTTGAGGGCTACACCTTC
CATSDLEGGLEGYTF
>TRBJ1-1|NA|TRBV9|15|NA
TGTGCCAGCAGCGTCGCCGGGACACCCAACACTGAAGCTTTCTTT
CASSVAGTPNTEAFF
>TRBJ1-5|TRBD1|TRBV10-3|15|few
TGTGCCATCAGAGGGACAGGGGATTGGGATCAGCCCCAGCATTTT
CAIRGTGDWDQPQHF
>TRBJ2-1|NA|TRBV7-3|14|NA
TGTGCCAGCAGCTTAAATGGGGTTCGCGATGAGCAGTTCTTC
CASSLNGVRDEQFF
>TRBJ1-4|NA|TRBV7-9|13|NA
TGTGCCAGCAGCGTAACAACTAATGAAAAACTGTTTTTT
CASSVTTNEKLFF
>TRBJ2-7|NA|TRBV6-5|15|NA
TGTGCCAGCAGTTACTCGTCGGCGTCCGGGTACGAGCAGTACTTC
CASSYSSASGYEQYF
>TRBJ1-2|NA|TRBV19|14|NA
NA
CASSSSGSSYGYTF
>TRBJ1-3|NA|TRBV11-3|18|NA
TGTGCCAGCAGCTTATTAGAGGTCTATTTCATTACTGGAAACACCATATATTTT
CASSLLEVYFITGNTIYF
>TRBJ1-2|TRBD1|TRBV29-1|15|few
TGCAGCGCTGGGTCTTACAGGGGAACGCTCTATGGCTACACCTTC
CSAGSYRGTLYGYTF
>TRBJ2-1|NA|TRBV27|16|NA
NA
CASSFLADISYNEQFF
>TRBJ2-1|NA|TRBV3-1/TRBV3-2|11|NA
TGTGCCAGCAGACTGGACAATGAGCAGTTCTTC
CASRLDNEQFF
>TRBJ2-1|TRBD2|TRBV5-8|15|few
TGTGCCAGCAGCTTGCGACTAGCGGCCTACAATGAGCAGTTCTTC
CASSLRLAAYNEQFF
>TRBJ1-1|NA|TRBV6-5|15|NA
TGTGCCAGCAGAATACAGAGGGGATTCAAGACTGAAGCTTTCTTT
CASRIQRGFKTEAFF
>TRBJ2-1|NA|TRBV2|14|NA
TGTGCCAGCAGTGAACAAAGAGGGGGGAATGAGCAGTTCTTC
CASSEQRGGNEQFF
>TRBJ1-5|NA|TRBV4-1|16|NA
TGCGCCAGCAGCCAAGATCTAGAACGGGCCCGAAGGGCCCAGCATTTT
CASSQDLERARRAQHF
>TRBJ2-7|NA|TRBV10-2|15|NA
TGCGCCAGCACCAATTGGGGGACTGCAGACTACGAGCAGTACTTC
CASTNWGTADYEQYF